This TCR beta chain was sequenced for a study of blood T cell repertoires in COVID-19. Study-wide background: COVID-19 samples collected from the United States, Italy and Spain covered acute and convalescent phases.

Sequenced by immunoSEQ multiplex PCR; TCRdb stores in-frame clones only, minus some. The repertoire includes about 190,000 clones, roughly 88% of them detected once, and 5% to 7% sits in the top ten. Looked up from germline, CDR1 is SGHDN and CDR2 is FVKESK. This CDR3 has 14 amino acids. Losses at the gene ends were 3 bases for V and 0 bases for J; bases not matched to a gene: 1. This sequence originates from a man in his forties with acute COVID-19. Sequencing was performed on PBMCs or T cells enriched from blood (not recorded which). This sequence joins TRBV14 and TRBJ2-7, with 8 bases matching TRBD2. CDR3 DNA: TGTGCCAGCAGCCACCTAGCGGGCTCCTACGAGCAGTACTTC. Translating gives CASSHLAGSYEQYF.